This entry is about one T cell receptor (beta chain). As yet, its antigen is unknown. This specimen belongs to a study of cytomegalovirus exposure and HLA in healthy donors. Study overall: Findings of an earlier analysis included around 100 million unique TCR beta sequences from some 190 million T cells.

Amplification used 60 Vbeta primers and 13 Jbeta primers. Produced via immunoSEQ multiplex PCR; TCRdb's table is partial and in-frame only. The sample lists about 140,000 clones, about four fifths occurring once. Regarding the study as a whole: TCR beta chain V- and J-gene trimming was linked, in a later analysis, to a missense variant in DCLRE1C.

Sequencing used PBMCs. The clonotype was recovered from a young woman in good health and CMV-seropositive.

The CDR3 sequence is CASSERTGRGYGYTF. The CDR3 nucleotides read TGTGCCAGCAGTGAGCGGACAGGGAGAGGCTATGGCTACACCTTC. This chain joins TRBV2 and TRBJ1-2; TRBD1 matches 8 bases. In germline, CDR1 is SNHLY, CDR2 FYNNEI. The V segment lost 3 bases and the J segment 4 bases; nucleotides outside the gene matches: 7. The CDR3 sequence is 15 residues long.